This is a list of T cell receptor beta chains from one sample in a study of blood T cells in healthy people across ages. TCRdb recomputed calls from the 5' RACE reads with MiXCR, one row per CDR3 protein. The sample has some 860,000 distinct CDR3 sequences, more than 55% seen once; the top ten hold around 25%. The sequenced material came from blood. The origin of the receptors is a man in his forties in good health. Both conserved end residues are part of each CDR3. A D gene is named only where the DNA matches it firmly. Not every row has a clone size; where given, it reads once, few, many or a size class.

length: 15
J: TRBJ1-1
V: TRBV12-3/TRBV12-4
size: once
D: .
CDR3: CASSLSRGWYTEAFF
DNA: TGTGCCAGCAGTTTAAGTAGGGGGTGGTACACTGAAGCTTTCTTT

length: 15
J: TRBJ1-1
V: TRBV9
size: .
D: .
CDR3: CASSPAPKVGTEAFF
DNA: TGTGCCAGCAGCCCAGCCCCCAAGGTGGGGACTGAGGCTTTCTTT

length: 15
J: TRBJ1-5
V: TRBV10-3
size: .
D: TRBD1
CDR3: CAISEMDRAGQPQHF
DNA: TGTGCCATCAGTGAGATGGACAGGGCCGGTCAGCCCCAGCATTTT

length: 14
J: TRBJ1-2
V: TRBV20-1
size: .
D: .
CDR3: CSAPNPSGGYGYTF
DNA: TGCAGTGCTCCTAACCCCTCAGGCGGCTATGGCTACACCTTC

length: 15
J: TRBJ2-3
V: TRBV6-4
size: few
D: .
CDR3: CASMTGSRNTDTQYF
DNA: TGTGCCAGCATGACGGGGAGCAGAAACACAGATACGCAGTATTTT

length: 14
J: TRBJ2-5
V: TRBV27
size: .
D: TRBD2
CDR3: CASGWGGYQETQYF
DNA: TGTGCCTCGGGGTGGGGGGGGTACCAAGAGACCCAGTACTTC

length: 13
J: TRBJ1-1
V: TRBV2
size: once
D: TRBD1
CDR3: CASTLQGATEAFF
DNA: TGTGCCAGCACCCTACAGGGGGCCACTGAAGCTTTCTTT

length: 13
J: TRBJ1-1
V: TRBV6-5
size: few
D: .
CDR3: CASSYSWDTEAFF
DNA: TGTGCCAGCAGTTACTCCTGGGACACTGAAGCTTTCTTT

length: 13
J: TRBJ2-7
V: TRBV5-1
size: .
D: .
CDR3: CASTGTDSYEQYF
DNA: TGCGCCAGCACCGGGACCGACTCCTACGAGCAGTACTTC

length: 13
J: TRBJ1-2
V: TRBV5-1
size: few
D: .
CDR3: CASSLDAAYGYTF
DNA: TGCGCCAGCAGCTTGGATGCTGCCTATGGCTACACCTTC

length: 14
J: TRBJ1-1
V: TRBV5-1
size: .
D: .
CDR3: CASSASSMNTEAFF
DNA: TGCGCCAGCAGCGCCTCAAGTATGAACACTGAAGCTTTCTTT

length: 14
J: TRBJ2-1
V: TRBV7-3
size: .
D: .
CDR3: CASSPHGSGNEQFF
DNA: TGTGCCAGCAGCCCCCACGGGTCGGGGAATGAGCAGTTCTTC

length: 15
J: TRBJ2-5
V: TRBV6-5
size: .
D: .
CDR3: CASSYSIWVEETQYF
DNA: TGTGCCAGCAGTTACTCGATTTGGGTTGAAGAGACCCAGTACTTC

length: 14
J: TRBJ1-2
V: TRBV29-1
size: .
D: .
CDR3: CSVDTGLINYGYTF
DNA: TGCAGCGTCGACACGGGACTGATAAACTATGGCTACACCTTC

length: 17
J: TRBJ1-4
V: TRBV6-1
size: .
D: TRBD1
CDR3: CASSETGWGQRGEKLFF
DNA: TGTGCCAGCAGTGAAACGGGCTGGGGACAGCGAGGGGAAAAACTGTTTTTT

length: 16
J: TRBJ2-1
V: TRBV13
size: .
D: TRBD1
CDR3: CASSPRDRALYNEQFF
DNA: TGTGCCAGCAGCCCAAGGGACAGAGCCTTGTACAATGAGCAGTTCTTC

length: 14
J: TRBJ1-5
V: TRBV2
size: .
D: .
CDR3: CATTELNSNQPQHF
DNA: TGTGCCACCACCGAGCTTAATAGCAATCAGCCCCAGCATTTT

length: 14
J: TRBJ2-7
V: TRBV12-3/TRBV12-4
size: .
D: .
CDR3: CASSLRASGYEQYF
DNA: TGTGCCAGCAGTTTACGGGCCTCCGGCTACGAGCAGTACTTC

length: 14
J: TRBJ2-7
V: TRBV29-1
size: .
D: .
CDR3: CSGGGLSSYNEQYF
DNA: TGCAGCGGGGGGGGGCTAAGCTCCTACAATGAGCAGTACTTC

length: 18
J: TRBJ2-4
V: TRBV4-2
size: .
D: .
CDR3: CASSQDSRMDLAKNIQYF
DNA: TGTGCCAGCAGCCAAGATTCACGGATGGATCTAGCCAAAAACATTCAGTACTTC